This TCR beta chain was profiled in a study of CD8 T cells in ankylosing spondylitis. A word on this clonotype: The antigen is not known.

Findings and caveats of the study: Matched ankylosing spondylitis synovial fluid reportedly contained a significantly enriched population of disease-linked clones. About 8 highly homologous variants made up a TCR beta motif that seemed to typify ankylosing spondylitis blood.

Making the TCR beta libraries involved quantitative 5'-RACE with molecular barcodes. MiXCR, run by TCRdb on the 5' RACE reads, gives a single entry per CDR3 protein. The sample shows approximately 400,000 distinct CDR3 sequences, more than 25% of them seen only once. Trimming removed 7 bases at V and 0 bases at J, with 12 bases between. This CDR3 spans 13 amino acids. Germline V gene lookup returns CDR1 DFQATT and CDR2 SNEGSKA (reference sequence). The specimen was blood, either unsorted or a sorted T cell fraction (not recorded which). This sequence originates from a male donor with ankylosing spondylitis. The chain recombines TRBV20-1 with TRBJ1-1; a possible D gene is TRBD1 (5 bases). CDR3 DNA: TGCAGTGACAGGACCGCAGTGAACACTGAAGCTTTCTTT. Its translation: CSDRTAVNTEAFF.